This entry concerns a single TCR beta chain. Here immunoSEQ multiplex PCR was the method, and the copy in TCRdb shows in-frame clones only, minus some. The table includes 78,000 or so clones, around 90% detected once. These data originate in a study of T cell changes during pregnancy in multiple sclerosis. The CDR3 length is 16 residues. V was cut by 6 bases and J by 5 bases, with 20 bases left in between. CDR1 LNHDA and CDR2 SQIVND come from the germline V gene (reference sequence). The sample consisted of peripheral blood, taken before pregnancy. This clonotype originated in a female donor with multiple sclerosis, enrolled in a pregnancy study. The chain carries TRBV19 and TRBJ2-4, with D possibly TRBD1 on 5 matching bases. In DNA form, the CDR3 reads TGTGCCAGTAGCCCACCTAGAACAGGTACCCAAAACATTCAGTACTTC. This gives the protein CASSPPRTGTQNIQYF.